Below, 25 T cell receptor beta chains from the same sample are listed, as sequenced in a study of blood T cells in healthy people across ages. PCR was performed a second time for 7 to 11 cycles using a sample-barcoded 5' primer and a J-beta primer mix. TCRdb ran MiXCR on the 5' RACE reads and lists one entry per CDR3 protein. This sample carries about 1 million distinct CDR3 sequences, 35% to 55% of them seen once, and the ten largest clones take 18%. Source material: blood. Every receptor here comes from a woman aged 55 to 70 in good health.

This sequence joins TRBV7-9 and TRBJ1-2; 7 bases are a match to TRBD1. The CDR3 has 13 residues. Losses at the gene ends were 5 bases for V and 7 bases for J; bases not matched to a gene: 7. The germline gives CDR1 SEHNR, CDR2 FQNEAQ (reference sequence). For the CDR3, the DNA is TGTGCCAGCAGCGACGACAGGGAGGGTGGCTACACCTTC. Residues: CASSDDREGGYTF.

The V gene is TRBV13, the J gene TRBJ2-4, with TRBD1 as a possible D gene (7 bases). Deletions cut 2 bases from V and 7 bases from J, with 12 bases between. Germline V gene sequence: CDR1 PRHDT, CDR2 FYEKMQ (reference sequence). This CDR3 region has 14 residues. The CDR3 loop reads CASSLQGGFNIQYF. The CDR3 nucleotides read TGTGCCAGCAGCTTACAGGGGGGATTTAACATTCAGTACTTC.

Only a few counts were recorded for this clonotype. The rearrangement links TRBV7-2 to TRBJ2-1, with 8 bases identical to TRBD2. The germline V gene has CDR1 SGHTA and CDR2 FQGNSA. The ends lost 3 bases at V and 4 bases at J; junction bases unmatched: 5. There are 15 residues in the CDR3. The CDR3: CASSFYTSGYNEQFF. For the CDR3, the DNA is TGTGCCAGCAGCTTTTATACTAGCGGATACAATGAGCAGTTCTTC.

This clonotype came up many times. Relative to the germline gene, one junction end is altered; a read error may explain this. The chain has TRBV4-1 and TRBJ2-3; 7 nucleotides agree with TRBD2. This CDR3 is built from 14 residues. Germline V lookup: CDR1 MGHRA, CDR2 YSYEKL. This CDR3 reads CASSQAGSTDTQYF. The CDR3 nucleotides read TGTGCCAGCAGCCAAGCGGGGAGCACAGATACGCAGTATTTT.

The chain has TRBV11-2 and TRBJ2-7; 11 bases are a match to TRBD2. The CDR3 is made up of 15 amino acids. V was pared by 8 bases and J by 0 bases, with 6 bases of the junction left unmatched. CDR1 and CDR2 from the germline V gene are SGHAT and FQNNGV. CDR3: CASEGTSGDSYEQYF. The CDR3 bases are TGTGCCAGCGAGGGGACTAGCGGAGACTCCTACGAGCAGTACTTC.

The chain couples TRBV5-1 to TRBJ2-7; 8 bases align to TRBD1. This CDR3 is built from 15 residues. Germline V gene data show CDR1 as SGHRS and CDR2 as YFSETQ. Germline trimming cut 4 bases from V and 0 bases from J; bases unmatched to any gene: 6. The CDR3 loop is CASSLLGQDSYEQYF. The CDR3 DNA reads as TGCGCCAGCAGCCTCCTGGGACAGGACTCCTACGAGCAGTACTTC.

The V call is TRBV11-2, the J call TRBJ1-6; tentatively, D is TRBD1 (5 bases). V lost 1 base and J lost 7, with 14 bases in between. Germline CDR1 and CDR2: SGHAT and FQNNGV. The CDR3 runs 16 residues. This CDR3 reads CASSLGIGGGNSPLHF. The CDR3 DNA reads TGTGCCAGCAGCTTAGGCATCGGGGGTGGCAATTCACCCCTCCACTTT.

This clonotype was picked up one time. The V and J genes are TRBV27 and TRBJ1-6; D is unresolved. The CDR3 loop spans 14 amino acids. V lost 3 bases and J lost 8, with 11 bases in between. Germline lookup yields CDR1 MNHEY and CDR2 SMNVEV (reference sequence). CDR3 amino acids: CASSFRWRDSPLHF. In DNA form, the CDR3 reads TGTGCCAGCAGTTTCCGTTGGCGGGATTCACCCCTCCACTTT.

This clonotype was observed a handful of times. CDR3 amino acids: CATSGYNQPQHF. As DNA, the CDR3 is TGTGCCACATCAGGGTACAATCAGCCCCAGCATTTT. This rearrangement joins TRBV7-2 to TRBJ1-5, with a weak D call TRBD1 (5 bases). There are 12 residues in the CDR3. CDR1 is SGHTA, CDR2 FQGNSA, per germline. V lost 10 bases and J lost 3, with 10 bases in between.

The J gene is TRBJ2-7, the V gene TRBV20-1; TRBD2 is a possible D gene (5 bases). The ends were cut back, 4 bases at V and 2 bases at J, with 12 bases in the middle. The CDR3 is 13 amino acids. Germline loops: CDR1 DFQATT, CDR2 SNEGSKA (reference sequence). Here the CDR3 reads CSATRRRTYEQYF. The CDR3 DNA reads as TGCAGTGCTACCAGACGGAGGACCTACGAGCAGTACTTC.

The rearrangement uses TRBV10-3 and TRBJ2-5; TRBD1 is a possible D gene (7 bases). The CDR3 has 14 residues. Per germline, CDR1 ENHRY and CDR2 SYGVKD. Trimming took off 3 bases at V and 4 bases at J, with 12 bases between the two ends. CDR3 DNA sequence: TGTGCCATCAGTGACCGACAGGGAGGAGAGACCCAGTACTTC. It translates to CAISDRQGGETQYF.

This chain uses TRBV3-1 with TRBJ2-1; no clear D. V lost 0 bases, J lost 5 bases, and 14 bases lay in between. The CDR3 runs to 16 residues. Germline V gives CDR1 LGHDT, CDR2 YNNKEL (reference sequence). The CDR3 nucleotides are TGTGCCAGCAGCCAAGAAGGCCGGCTACCAAACAATGAGCAGTTCTTC. Translation: CASSQEGRLPNNEQFF.

This clonotype was detected a few times. The chain links TRBV6-5 to TRBJ2-3, with D perhaps matching TRBD2 (6 bases). Deletions cut 1 base from V and 0 bases from J, with 11 bases between. CDR3 length: 16 amino acids. The germline V gene has CDR1 MNHEY and CDR2 SVGAGI. CDR3 protein: CASSYWVAASTDTQYF. CDR3 bases: TGTGCCAGCAGTTACTGGGTAGCGGCTAGCACAGATACGCAGTATTTT.

The rearrangement links TRBV20-1 to TRBJ1-5; no clear D gene. This CDR3 is built from 15 residues. V lost 6 bases to trimming and J lost 0 bases, with 15 bases between them. The germline V gene has CDR1 DFQATT and CDR2 SNEGSKA (reference sequence). CDR3 protein: CSALQQAYSNQPQHF. As DNA, the CDR3 is TGCAGTGCCCTTCAACAAGCTTATAGCAATCAGCCCCAGCATTTT.

This clonotype turned up a few times. J is TRBJ2-4 and V is TRBV9, with D possibly matching TRBD2 (5 bases). The end of the DNA fits TRBJ2-7 better, so the J call may be wrong. The CDR3 extends over 12 amino acids. From germline, CDR1 is SGDLS and CDR2 YYNGEE. This CDR3 is CASSVDEGEQYF. The CDR3 bases are TGTGCCAGCAGCGTAGATGAGGGCGAGCAGTACTTC.

The chain employs TRBV2 and TRBJ2-5, with 8 bases fitting TRBD2. The CDR3 consists of 16 residues. With V trimmed by 5 bases and J by 5 bases, 13 bases remained unmatched. Germline CDR1 SNHLY, CDR2 FYNNEI. CDR3 protein: CASSTDYSGKMETQYF. In DNA form, the CDR3 reads TGTGCCAGCAGTACCGACTATAGCGGGAAGATGGAGACCCAGTACTTC.

In this sample, this clonotype turned up once. The chain uses TRBV2 and TRBJ2-7; D unresolved. Germline assignment: CDR1 SNHLY and CDR2 FYNNEI. The CDR3 totals 13 residues. V lost 1 base and J lost 5, with 9 bases in between. The CDR3 here is CASSEGNFDEQYF. The DNA for the CDR3 is TGTGCCAGCAGTGAAGGGAATTTCGACGAGCAGTACTTC.

This clonotype appeared a few times. The rearrangement uses TRBV12-3 or TRBV12-4 and TRBJ2-1, with 7 nucleotides matching TRBD1. CDR3 length equals 14 residues. V lost 6 bases, J lost 10 bases, and 12 bases stayed unmatched. This chain's CDR3 is CASRGDSQTNEQFF. CDR3 nucleotides: TGTGCCAGCAGGGGGGACAGCCAGACTAACGAGCAGTTCTTC.

This clonotype has more than one count but fewer than ten. CDR3 in DNA: TGTGCCAGCAGCGACAGTGCTGCGGGCGAGACCCAGTACTTC. It yields the protein CASSDSAAGETQYF. This chain links TRBV2 with TRBJ2-5, with D perhaps TRBD1 or TRBD2 (5 bases each). The V end lost 6 bases, the J end lost 5 bases, and 16 bases lay between the germline ends. This CDR3 comprises 14 residues. Germline CDR1 reads SNHLY; CDR2 reads FYNNEI.

V is TRBV10-2 and J is TRBJ1-5, with a tentative D call TRBD1 (5 bases). The germline CDR1 and CDR2 sequences are WSHSY and SAAADI. The CDR3 runs to 14 residues. V lost 6 bases, J lost 1 base, and 10 bases lay in between. The CDR3 spells CASRQEGSNQPQHF. The DNA for the CDR3 is TGCGCCAGCAGACAGGAGGGGAGCAATCAGCCCCAGCATTTT.

This clonotype was seen a handful of times. This rearrangement joins TRBV7-9 to TRBJ2-1; TRBD2 matches 9 bases. Germline loops: CDR1 SEHNR, CDR2 FQNEAQ (reference sequence). The CDR3 extends over 16 amino acids. Unmatched junction bases numbered 13, after V lost 6 bases and J lost 7 bases. CDR3 residues: CASRPIAGAVGNEQFF. The DNA of the CDR3 is TGTGCCAGCAGACCTATAGCGGGAGCGGTTGGAAATGAGCAGTTCTTC. Together with reference TRBV7-9 and TRBJ2-1, the CDR3 gives the full variable domain: DTGVSQNPRHKITKRGQNVTFRCDPISEHNRLYWYRQTLGQGPEFLTYFQNEAQLEKSRLLSDRFSAERPKGSFSTLEIQRTEQGDSAMYLCASRPIAGAVGNEQFFGPGTRLTVL.

Worth noting for this clonotype: This could be a read error, since a much larger clone is one nucleotide away. V usage is TRBV20-1 and J usage is TRBJ2-5; TRBD2 matches 7 bases. Germline CDR1 and CDR2: DFQATT and SNEGSKA (reference sequence). Unmatched junction bases numbered 19, after V lost 1 base and J lost 11 bases. CDR3 length: 16 residues. The CDR3 nucleotides read TGCAGTGCTAGAGTATGGAGGATCAGCGGGATTGGGGAGCAGTACTTC. Residues: CSARVWRISGIGEQYF.

The chain is built from TRBV27 and TRBJ1-2, with D perhaps matching TRBD1 (5 bases). CDR1 is MNHEY and CDR2 is SMNVEV in the germline V gene (reference sequence). V lost 5 bases to trimming and J lost 3 bases, with 13 bases between them. This CDR3 contains 14 residues. CDR3 sequence reads: CASSPPGGDYGYTF. In nucleotides, the CDR3 is TGTGCCAGCAGTCCCCCCGGGGGGGACTATGGCTACACCTTC.

The J gene is TRBJ2-1, the V gene TRBV3-1, with TRBD1 matching 9 bases. The CDR3 sequence is 17 residues long. Germline V CDR1 and CDR2: LGHDT, YNNKEL (reference sequence). The V segment lost 3 bases and the J segment 9 bases; nucleotides outside the gene matches: 15. CDR3 protein: CASSHRVIGQGLTEQFF. The CDR3 DNA reads TGTGCCAGCAGCCATAGGGTGATCGGACAGGGGTTAACTGAGCAGTTCTTC.

The chain employs TRBV7-2 and TRBJ2-7; possible D gene TRBD2, 6 bases. CDR3 size: 14 residues. Germline CDR1 and CDR2: SGHTA and FQGNSA. The germline V and J ends were trimmed by 3 bases and 7 bases, with 16 bases remaining between them. The CDR3 loop reads CASSLRDPAREQYF. The CDR3 DNA reads as TGTGCCAGCAGCTTGCGGGACCCAGCTCGGGAGCAGTACTTC.